A selection of T cell receptor beta chains follows, all from one sample in a study of shared clonotypes between healthy human individuals. Profiled with immunoSEQ multiplex PCR; TCRdb holds only in-frame clones, not every one. The data show 2 million or so clones, 90% to 95% seen once. The specimen was naive CD4+ T cells sorted from blood. The origin of the receptors is a man aged 18 to 35 in good health. CDR3s include the opening cysteine and the closing phenylalanine or tryptophan. The order of the fields is D gene, clone size, J gene, V gene, CDR3 DNA, CDR3 protein. The D gene is left open where the match is weak. The size entry is marked missing in some rows and otherwise reads once, few, many or a size class.

NA | NA | TRBJ1-2 | TRBV6-6 | TGTGCCAGCAGTTACGGCGGGGGTGGCTACACCTTC | CASSYGGGGYTF
NA | NA | TRBJ1-4 | TRBV5-1 | TGCGCCAGCAGAGCGGGGGGGTCAAACCTTGGTGAAAAACTGTTTTTT | CASRAGGSNLGEKLFF
NA | NA | TRBJ2-7 | TRBV11-2 | TGTGCCAGCAGCCCGTCCATACAGTCTTACGAGCAGTACTTC | CASSPSIQSYEQYF
NA | NA | TRBJ1-2 | TRBV6-6 | TGTGCCAGCAACCGGGACGGAAACTATGGCTACACCTTC | CASNRDGNYGYTF
NA | NA | TRBJ2-3 | TRBV4-1 | TGCGCCAGCAGCCAAGCTCGACTGGGACCGAGGGGCACAGATACGCAGTATTTT | CASSQARLGPRGTDTQYF
TRBD2 | NA | TRBJ2-2 | TRBV7-6 | TGTGCCAGCAGCTTGACTAGCGGTACTACCGGGGAGCTGTTTTTT | CASSLTSGTTGELFF
NA | NA | TRBJ2-1 | TRBV9 | TGTGCCAGCAGCGCTGACCGACTGACGACGATGCAGTTCTTC | CASSADRLTTMQFF
NA | NA | TRBJ2-1 | TRBV7-3 | TGTGCCAGCAGCTTAAGCGGGCCGACTAATGAGCAGTTCTTC | CASSLSGPTNEQFF
NA | NA | TRBJ2-7 | TRBV2 | TGTGCCAGCCAGGAGGGACTGGAGCAGTACTTC | CASQEGLEQYF
NA | NA | TRBJ1-6 | TRBV7-2 | TGTGCCAGCAGCTTAGGCGCGGACTATAATTCACCCCTCCACTTT | CASSLGADYNSPLHF
NA | NA | TRBJ2-1 | TRBV25-1 | TGTGCCAGCATGGCTACCTACTACAATGAGCAGTTCTTC | CASMATYYNEQFF
TRBD2 | once | TRBJ2-3 | TRBV27 | TGTGCCAGCAGTACGCCGACTAGCGGGGTAAAGGCAGATACGCAGTATTTT | CASSTPTSGVKADTQYF
TRBD1 | NA | TRBJ2-7 | TRBV29-1 | TGCAGCGTTTCCCCAGGGGGCGAGCAGTACTTC | CSVSPGGEQYF
NA | NA | TRBJ2-5 | TRBV5-1 | TGCGCCAGCAGCTTGGGGCAGGTGGTTAGGGAGACCCAGTACTTC | CASSLGQVVRETQYF
NA | NA | TRBJ1-1 | TRBV4-1 | TGCGCCAGCAGCGCCATGGGCCTAGGGACTGAAGCTTTCTTT | CASSAMGLGTEAFF
TRBD1 | NA | TRBJ1-1 | TRBV25-1 | TGTGCCAGCAGTCAAAGACAGGGTGGAAACACTGAAGCTTTCTTT | CASSQRQGGNTEAFF
NA | NA | TRBJ1-1 | TRBV13 | TGTGCCAGCAGGCGGAGGGGTGGCACTGAAGCTTTCTTT | CASRRRGGTEAFF
NA | NA | TRBJ1-2 | TRBV5-1 | TGCGCCAGCAGCTTGGTGTCCCCCACGGCAGGCCCATATGGCTACACCTTC | CASSLVSPTAGPYGYTF
NA | NA | TRBJ1-1 | TRBV5-1 | TGCGCCAGCAGCCGAACGACAGAGAACACTGAAGCTTTCTTT | CASSRTTENTEAFF
TRBD2 | NA | TRBJ2-1 | TRBV5-1 | TGCGCCAGCAGCTTAGCGGGAGCCTCCCACAATGAGCAGTTCTTC | CASSLAGASHNEQFF
TRBD1 | NA | TRBJ1-1 | TRBV7-2 | TGTGCCAGCAGCCGACCGACAGGGGTAACTGAAGCTTTCTTT | CASSRPTGVTEAFF
NA | NA | TRBJ2-5 | TRBV20-1 | TGCAGTGCTGGTCTCCCGTCAACCCAGTACTTC | CSAGLPSTQYF
TRBD1 | NA | TRBJ2-1 | TRBV30 | TGTGCTTTGGGACAGGGTGCCTACAATGAGCAGTTCTTC | CALGQGAYNEQFF
TRBD2 | NA | TRBJ2-3 | TRBV10-3 | TGTGCCATCAGTGACAATAGACTAGCGGGGGCTATTAGCACAGATACGCAGTATTTT | CAISDNRLAGAISTDTQYF
NA | NA | TRBJ1-2 | TRBV28 | TGTGCCAGCAGTTTGGTCCGTCCAGGATCCGGTAACTATGGCTACACCTTC | CASSLVRPGSGNYGYTF
NA | NA | TRBJ2-5 | TRBV7-8 | TGTGCCATCGTCATTGAGCCCCCCACCCAGACCCAGTACTTC | CAIVIEPPTQTQYF
TRBD1 | NA | TRBJ1-2 | TRBV5-1 | TGCGCCAGCGCCCCTACGACAGGGGCCAACTATGGCTACACCTTC | CASAPTTGANYGYTF
NA | NA | TRBJ1-2 | TRBV25-1 | TGTGCCAGCAGTAACCAGAACTATGGCTACACCTTC | CASSNQNYGYTF
NA | NA | TRBJ1-6 | TRBV15 | TGTGCCACCAGCACAACGGATACACTCCCCGGCACCTATAATTCACCCCTCCACTTT | CATSTTDTLPGTYNSPLHF
NA | NA | TRBJ2-3 | TRBV11-1 | TGTGCCAGCAGCTTAGCGACACTGCTTAGCACAGATACGCAGTATTTT | CASSLATLLSTDTQYF
NA | NA | TRBJ1-1 | TRBV5-1 | TGCGCCAGCAGCTTGGAAGGCAGGGGCACTGAAGCTTTCTTT | CASSLEGRGTEAFF
TRBD1 | NA | TRBJ1-6 | TRBV5-4 | TGTGCCAGCAGCGGACAGGGGGATTCACCCCTCCACTTT | CASSGQGDSPLHF
TRBD1 | NA | TRBJ1-2 | TRBV7-2 | TGTGCCAGCAGCTTAGCGCAGGGGGCGACGGGAGGCTACACCTTC | CASSLAQGATGGYTF
NA | few | TRBJ1-2 | TRBV5-1 | TGCGCCAGCAGCTTGGACGTAAACTATGGCTACACCTTC | CASSLDVNYGYTF
TRBD2 | NA | TRBJ2-1 | TRBV5-1 | TGCGCCAGCAGCCAAAATCAACTAGCGGGCGGGTACAATGAGCAGTTCTTC | CASSQNQLAGGYNEQFF
TRBD1 | once | TRBJ2-7 | TRBV6-1 | TGTGCCAGCAGGGGGACAGAGCCCTACGAGCAGTACTTC | CASRGTEPYEQYF
TRBD2 | NA | TRBJ2-1 | TRBV5-4 | TGTGCCAGCAGCTTGGAAGTTAGCGGGAGATACAATGAGCAGTTCTTC | CASSLEVSGRYNEQFF
TRBD2 | once | TRBJ2-2 | TRBV10-1 | TGCGCCAGCATTTCCCTGGCGGGAGGACATACCGGGGAGCTGTTTTTT | CASISLAGGHTGELFF
TRBD2 | NA | TRBJ2-7 | TRBV2 | TGTGCCAGCCAGACTAGCGGGGGGGCCCAGGGCCTCTACGAGCAGTACTTC | CASQTSGGAQGLYEQYF
TRBD1 | NA | TRBJ1-6 | TRBV10-1 | TGCGCCAGCAGTGGGGACAGAGATGGAGCACCCCTCCACTTT | CASSGDRDGAPLHF
NA | NA | TRBJ2-2 | TRBV7-2 | TGTGCCAGCAGCCCCTTCACCGGGGAGCTGTTTTTT | CASSPFTGELFF
NA | NA | TRBJ2-3 | TRBV28 | TGTGCCAGCAGCGATGATGGCAGGGGAACAGATACGCAGTATTTT | CASSDDGRGTDTQYF
TRBD1 | NA | TRBJ1-2 | TRBV5-1 | TGCGCCAGCAGCGGAGGGACAGGGGGATTCTATGGCTACACCTTC | CASSGGTGGFYGYTF
NA | NA | TRBJ2-1 | TRBV7-2 | TGTGCCAGCAGCTTAAGCCCGGGGGCGACCTACAATGAGCAGTTCTTC | CASSLSPGATYNEQFF